The TCR beta chain described here comes from a study of naive and memory T cell subsets. There are a few counts of this clonotype. Its antigen is not identified. The beta constant-region primer was an equimolar mix of two oligonucleotides covering TRBC1 and TRBC2. One entry per CDR3 protein results from TCRdb running MiXCR on the UMI-ligation and nested PCR reads. There are around 160,000 distinct CDR3 sequences in the sample; over 15% occur only once, and approximately 0.15% lies in the top ten. Findings and limits, study-wide: From naive to CM, EM and EMRA, diversity decreased and Gini increased.

What was sequenced was naive CD4+ T cells from blood. The sequence was collected from a human donor in good health.

CDR3 loop: CASSGALRPDTQYF. CDR3 nucleotide sequence: TGTGCCAGCTCGGGAGCTCTAAGACCAGATACGCAGTATTTT. This rearrangement joins TRBV18 to TRBJ2-3; TRBD2 is a possible D gene (5 bases). This CDR3 comprises 14 residues. Germline V gene data show CDR1 as KGHSH and CDR2 as LQKENI. Between the trimmed V and J ends, which lost 6 bases and 4 bases, there was a span of 14 bases.